These T cell receptor beta chains were read from a single sample in a study of T-cell memory formation after mild COVID-19. TCRdb re-derived calls from the 5' RACE reads in MiXCR, one entry per CDR3 protein. The data hold 400,000 or so distinct CDR3 sequences, with around 18% observed a single time. The sequencing input was PBMCs or a T cell subset sorted from them (not recorded which). The receptors stem from an adult woman who had mild COVID-19 (a few samples of this study predate the infection). Cell type and time point are not known. Both conserved end residues are part of each CDR3. A D gene is named only where the DNA matches it firmly. Size tells how often a clone was seen (once, few, many) or the class of an expanded clone, and some rows leave it out.

size: many; D: .; J: TRBJ2-2; V: TRBV7-5; DNA: .; CDR3: CISVPEDHDRVDTGELFF
size: .; D: TRBD2; J: TRBJ2-3; V: TRBV7-3; DNA: TGTGCCAGCAGCTCAACTAGCGGGGGAGGGAATACGCAGTATTTT; CDR3: CASSSTSGGGNTQYF
size: few; D: TRBD1; J: TRBJ1-2; V: TRBV5-1; DNA: TGCGCCAGCAGCGTCGGACAGGGCCGTGGCTACACCTTC; CDR3: CASSVGQGRGYTF
size: few; D: .; J: TRBJ2-7; V: TRBV29-1; DNA: TGCAGCGTTGAACCCAGGACTAACGAGCAGTACTTC; CDR3: CSVEPRTNEQYF
size: few; D: .; J: TRBJ2-5; V: TRBV13; DNA: TGTGCCAGCAGCTTAGTAGGATCAGTAGAGACCCAGTACTTC; CDR3: CASSLVGSVETQYF
size: .; D: .; J: TRBJ2-3; V: TRBV7-9; DNA: TGTGCCAGCAGCCCAGCGGAAGGGGCCATAAATACGCAGTATTTT; CDR3: CASSPAEGAINTQYF
size: .; D: .; J: TRBJ1-6; V: TRBV7-6; DNA: TGTGCCAGCAGGGACAGACATAATTCACCCCTCCACTTT; CDR3: CASRDRHNSPLHF
size: few; D: .; J: TRBJ1-2; V: TRBV30; DNA: TGTGCCTGGAGTGTGGGCAGGAGCTATGGCTACACCTTC; CDR3: CAWSVGRSYGYTF
size: few; D: .; J: TRBJ2-7; V: TRBV5-6; DNA: TGTGCCAGCAGCTCCGGGCGGGGGCAGGCCCACGAGCAGTACTTC; CDR3: CASSSGRGQAHEQYF
size: .; D: .; J: TRBJ2-7; V: TRBV21-1; DNA: TGTGCCAGCAGCAAATATTCAGGGCTTTCCTACGAGCAGTACTTC; CDR3: CASSKYSGLSYEQYF
size: .; D: .; J: TRBJ1-4; V: TRBV7-9; DNA: TGTGCCAGCAGCTCAGAGGGGTCGCCCATCGGAAAACTGTTTTTT; CDR3: CASSSEGSPIGKLFF
size: many; D: TRBD2; J: TRBJ2-7; V: TRBV25-1; DNA: TGTGCCAGCAGTGAAAACCTCCCGCGGGAGGGCCCTTACGAGCAGTACTTC; CDR3: CASSENLPREGPYEQYF
size: .; D: .; J: TRBJ2-7; V: TRBV20-1; DNA: TGCAGTGCTAGCGGGGCGTCCTACGAGCAGTACTTC; CDR3: CSASGASYEQYF
size: .; D: .; J: TRBJ1-1; V: TRBV20-1; DNA: TGCAGTGCTAGAGCTCCAGTCGGGAACACTGAAGCTTTCTTT; CDR3: CSARAPVGNTEAFF
size: .; D: TRBD1; J: TRBJ2-1; V: TRBV27; DNA: TGTGCCAGCAGTTTATTGGGACAGGGACTCAATGAGCAGTTCTTC; CDR3: CASSLLGQGLNEQFF
size: .; D: .; J: TRBJ1-4; V: TRBV19; DNA: TGTGCCAGTAGTCCACAGCTGGCTAATGAAAAACTGTTTTTT; CDR3: CASSPQLANEKLFF
size: many; D: .; J: TRBJ2-7; V: TRBV6-2/TRBV6-3; DNA: TGTGCCAGCAGCGTTTTAGCAGAGATCTACGAGCAGTACTTC; CDR3: CASSVLAEIYEQYF
size: few; D: TRBD2; J: TRBJ2-1; V: TRBV11-2; DNA: TGTGCCAGCAGCTTTGGGGCGGGAGAGGAGGATGAGCAGTTCTTC; CDR3: CASSFGAGEEDEQFF
size: few; D: TRBD1; J: TRBJ1-5; V: TRBV5-6; DNA: TGTGCCAGCAGCTTGGGGACAGGGTGGTCCAATCAGCCCCAGCATTTT; CDR3: CASSLGTGWSNQPQHF
size: few; D: .; J: TRBJ2-3; V: TRBV11-3; DNA: TGTGCCAGCAGCTTGCAGGGGTGGGATACGCAGTATTTT; CDR3: CASSLQGWDTQYF
size: few; D: TRBD1; J: TRBJ2-4; V: TRBV7-9; DNA: TGTGCCAGCAGTTCTACGGGACAGTTCGAAAACATTCAGTACTTC; CDR3: CASSSTGQFENIQYF
size: .; D: .; J: TRBJ1-1; V: TRBV4-3; DNA: TGCGCCAGCAGCCAGGCGGGAAAGAACACTGAAGCTTTCTTT; CDR3: CASSQAGKNTEAFF
size: few; D: TRBD2; J: TRBJ2-7; V: TRBV5-1; DNA: TGCGCCAGCAGCTTGGCCCCGAGCGGGGGGGACAACGAGCAGTACTTC; CDR3: CASSLAPSGGDNEQYF
size: few; D: TRBD1; J: TRBJ2-5; V: TRBV4-1; DNA: TGCGCCAGCAGCCAAGAAGGGGGCCCGCGGGAGACCCAGTACTTC; CDR3: CASSQEGGPRETQYF
size: few; D: TRBD2; J: TRBJ2-7; V: TRBV7-6; DNA: TGTGCCAGCAGCTTACAGCGGGGGAGTTACGAGCAGTACTTC; CDR3: CASSLQRGSYEQYF
size: .; D: TRBD2; J: TRBJ2-4; V: TRBV6-2/TRBV6-3; DNA: TGTGCCAGCAGTTCGACTAGCGGGGCAAACATTCAGTACTTC; CDR3: CASSSTSGANIQYF
size: few; D: .; J: TRBJ1-5; V: TRBV6-5; DNA: TGTGCCAGCAGTTACCACAGGGATAGCAATCAGCCCCAGCATTTT; CDR3: CASSYHRDSNQPQHF
size: .; D: .; J: TRBJ2-7; V: TRBV6-4; DNA: TGTGCCAGCAGTACCCTTTCGGCCACCTACGAGCAGTACTTC; CDR3: CASSTLSATYEQYF
size: .; D: .; J: TRBJ2-7; V: TRBV20-1; DNA: TGCAGTGCTAGAGATTTGGGCGGGACCAGCTCCTACGAGCAGTACTTC; CDR3: CSARDLGGTSSYEQYF
size: few; D: .; J: TRBJ2-5; V: TRBV4-3; DNA: TGCGCCAGCAGCCAAGCTCCCTGGACAGCAGAGACCCAGTACTTC; CDR3: CASSQAPWTAETQYF
size: .; D: .; J: TRBJ2-7; V: TRBV7-9; DNA: TGTGCCAGCAGCTTAGTAGCCCCAGGGCAGGAGCAGTACTTC; CDR3: CASSLVAPGQEQYF
size: many; D: TRBD1; J: TRBJ2-7; V: TRBV11-1; DNA: TGTGCCAGCAAACGACAGGGTCCCTACGAGCAGTACTTC; CDR3: CASKRQGPYEQYF
size: few; D: .; J: TRBJ2-1; V: TRBV7-3; DNA: TGTGCCAGCAGCTTACATGGGGGAGTGGGCAATGAGCAGTTCTTC; CDR3: CASSLHGGVGNEQFF
size: .; D: .; J: TRBJ1-5; V: TRBV20-1; DNA: TGCAGTGCTAGAGATACTTTTCGGGGCTCTAGCAATCAGCCCCAGCATTTT; CDR3: CSARDTFRGSSNQPQHF
size: few; D: .; J: TRBJ2-7; V: TRBV20-1; DNA: TGCAGTGCTAGAGATTCAGGGCAGTCACTCTTC; CDR3: CSARDSGQSLF
size: .; D: .; J: TRBJ1-4; V: TRBV5-1; DNA: TGCGCCAGCAGCTTGGGAGTAGGAGGTGAAAAACTGTTTTTT; CDR3: CASSLGVGGEKLFF
size: many; D: TRBD1; J: TRBJ2-7; V: TRBV12-3/TRBV12-4; DNA: TGTGCCAGCAGTTTAATGGACAGGGCCCACGAGCAGTACTTC; CDR3: CASSLMDRAHEQYF
size: .; D: .; J: TRBJ1-1; V: TRBV5-1; DNA: TGCGCCAGCAGCGGGGCGGTGAACACTGAAGCTTTCTTT; CDR3: CASSGAVNTEAFF
size: .; D: .; J: TRBJ1-5; V: TRBV21-1; DNA: TGTGCCAGCAGCAAACTGTTACAGGGTTCGGGCAATCAGCCCCAGCATTTT; CDR3: CASSKLLQGSGNQPQHF
size: few; D: .; J: TRBJ2-1; V: TRBV7-7; DNA: TGTGCCAGCAGCCAGGGGCCAGGTCGTAGCAATGAGCAGTTCTTC; CDR3: CASSQGPGRSNEQFF
size: .; D: .; J: TRBJ2-7; V: TRBV3-1; DNA: TGTGCCAGCAGCCAAGGGCAGAACGAGCAGTACTTC; CDR3: CASSQGQNEQYF